A selection of T cell receptor beta chains follows, all from one sample in a study of blood T cell repertoires in COVID-19. Clones were sequenced by immunoSEQ multiplex PCR, and TCRdb holds only the in-frame ones, with some missing. The sample records about 150,000 clones, roughly 82% being singletons. The sequenced sample was peripheral blood. These receptors came from an older man with acute or convalescent COVID-19. CDR3s include the opening cysteine and the closing phenylalanine or tryptophan. A D gene is named only where the DNA matches it firmly. Expanded clones are given a class, and other clones once, few, many or no size at all.

d_call	j_call	clone_size	v_call	cdr3_aa	cdr3_nt
.	TRBJ2-5	.	TRBV4-2	CASSQEWSVDWQETQYF	TGTGCCAGCAGCCAAGAGTGGTCTGTGGACTGGCAAGAGACCCAGTACTTC
.	TRBJ2-1	.	TRBV19	CASSQGQSSYNEQFF	TGTGCCAGTAGTCAGGGGCAAAGCTCCTACAATGAGCAGTTCTTC
.	TRBJ2-3	.	TRBV3-1/TRBV3-2	CASSQDWRGLTDTQYF	TGTGCCAGCAGCCAAGACTGGCGGGGACTCACAGATACGCAGTATTTT
.	TRBJ1-2	few	TRBV27	CASSLEAGTNYGYTF	TGTGCCAGCAGTTTGGAGGCAGGGACAAACTATGGCTACACCTTC
TRBD2	TRBJ2-2	.	TRBV7-8	CASSRTSGNAGELFF	TGTGCCAGCTCCAGGACTAGCGGGAACGCCGGGGAGCTGTTTTTT
.	TRBJ2-6	once	TRBV19	CASSLRGAGANVLTF	TGTGCCAGTAGCCTCAGGGGGGCTGGGGCCAACGTCCTGACTTTC
TRBD2	TRBJ2-2	once	TRBV6-4	CASRPAGAGELFF	TGTGCCAGCAGGCCGGCGGGGGCCGGGGAGCTGTTTTTT
TRBD1	TRBJ2-5	.	TRBV11-2	CASSLALRDRGLKTQYF	TGTGCCAGCAGCTTAGCCCTAAGGGACAGGGGGCTCAAGACCCAGTACTTC
TRBD2	TRBJ2-2	few	TRBV29-1	CSAGERGLTGELFF	TGCAGCGCGGGAGAGCGGGGGCTGACCGGGGAGCTGTTTTTT
.	TRBJ2-3	.	TRBV7-9	CASSVSTSSTDTQYF	TGTGCCAGCAGCGTGTCGACTTCCAGCACAGATACGCAGTATTTT
.	TRBJ1-5	.	TRBV15	CATQALYNQPQHF	TGTGCCACCCAAGCGCTCTACAATCAGCCCCAGCATTTT
TRBD1	TRBJ1-4	once	TRBV5-4	CASSAWTGGNEKLFF	TGTGCCAGCAGCGCATGGACAGGGGGCAATGAAAAACTGTTTTTT
.	TRBJ2-1	.	TRBV11-2	CASSFTGIVGNEQFF	TGTGCCAGCAGCTTTACAGGGATTGTGGGAAATGAGCAGTTCTTC
TRBD1	TRBJ1-5	.	TRBV24-1	CATSDPGTGGSNQPQHF	TGTGCCACCAGTGACCCCGGGACAGGGGGCAGCAATCAGCCCCAGCATTTT
TRBD2	TRBJ2-1	few	TRBV5-4	CASSYRETRTSLSSYNEQFF	TGTGCCAGCAGCTACCGGGAAACTCGGACTAGCCTTAGCTCCTACAATGAGCAGTTCTTC
TRBD2	TRBJ2-1	.	TRBV10-1	CASSVRGLAGVRYNEQFF	TGCGCCAGCAGCGTCAGGGGGCTAGCGGGAGTGCGTTACAATGAGCAGTTCTTC
TRBD1	TRBJ1-2	few	TRBV27	CASSFSGGSDYGYTF	TGTGCCAGCAGTTTTTCAGGGGGAAGTGACTATGGCTACACCTTC
.	TRBJ2-5	.	TRBV7-2	CASSLWAGEGTQYF	TGTGCCAGCAGCTTATGGGCCGGCGAAGGGACCCAGTACTTC
.	TRBJ2-2	.	TRBV12-3/TRBV12-4	CASRKGVAGELFF	TGTGCCAGCAGAAAAGGGGTAGCCGGGGAGCTGTTTTTT
.	TRBJ1-1	.	TRBV20-1	CSARDEGEAFF	TGCAGTGCTAGAGATGAGGGCGAAGCTTTCTTT
TRBD2	TRBJ2-5	.	TRBV30	CAWSVGLAGVETQYF	TGTGCCTGGAGTGTGGGACTAGCGGGGGTTGAGACCCAGTACTTC
TRBD1	TRBJ1-3	.	TRBV6-5	CASSRTGQLEDTIYF	TGTGCCAGCAGTCGGACAGGACAGTTGGAAGACACCATATATTTT
TRBD1	TRBJ1-4	.	TRBV5-1	CASSLGQGNEKLFF	TGCGCCAGCAGCCTAGGACAGGGTAATGAAAAACTGTTTTTT
.	TRBJ1-1	.	TRBV19	CASSANRVGNTEAFF	TGTGCCAGTAGTGCCAACAGGGTGGGAAACACTGAAGCTTTCTTT
.	TRBJ1-3	.	TRBV28	CASSPAGQGSGNTIYF	TGTGCCAGCAGCCCAGCGGGGCAAGGCTCTGGAAACACCATATATTTT
.	TRBJ1-6	few	TRBV9	CASSALGGNSPLHF	TGTGCCAGCAGCGCCCTGGGGGGGAATTCACCCCTCCACTTT
.	TRBJ2-3	.	TRBV25-1	CASSERQRASTDTQYF	TGTGCCAGCAGTGAAAGACAGCGAGCTAGCACAGATACGCAGTATTTT
.	TRBJ2-1	.	TRBV6-5	CASTPRGTGWNEQFF	TGTGCCAGCACTCCAAGGGGAACAGGGTGGAATGAGCAGTTCTTC
.	TRBJ2-3	.	TRBV4-1	CASSQDPRGTDTQYF	TGCGCCAGCAGCCAAGACCCCCGGGGCACAGATACGCAGTATTTT
TRBD1	TRBJ2-1	.	TRBV28	CASSGAGTGTYNEQFF	TGTGCCAGCAGCGGCGCCGGGACAGGGACCTACAATGAGCAGTTCTTC
.	TRBJ2-1	.	TRBV12-3/TRBV12-4	CASSWELNEQFF	TGTGCCAGCAGTTGGGAGCTCAATGAGCAGTTCTTC
.	TRBJ1-1	.	TRBV19	CASRRRGGTEAFF	TGTGCCAGTAGGAGGAGGGGAGGCACTGAAGCTTTCTTT
TRBD1	TRBJ1-2	once	TRBV19	CASTAGQSYGYTF	TGTGCCAGTACCGCGGGACAGTCCTATGGCTACACCTTC
.	TRBJ1-6	.	TRBV3-1/TRBV3-2	CASSLRTGNSPLHF	TGTGCCAGCAGCCTCCGGACGGGGAATTCACCCCTCCACTTT
.	TRBJ2-3	.	TRBV19	CASSLGSDYTDTQYF	TGTGCCAGTAGCCTTGGGAGCGACTACACAGATACGCAGTATTTT
.	TRBJ2-2	.	TRBV7-3	CASSLNPRQGTGELFF	TGTGCCAGCAGCTTAAACCCGCGGCAGGGCACCGGGGAGCTGTTTTTT